This T cell receptor (beta chain) stems from a study of TIL therapy for anti-PD-1-resistant metastatic lung cancer. For the study at large: Tumors carried a median roughly 1.5 non-synonymous mutations per megabase.

Germline V gene sequence: CDR1 MNHNS, CDR2 SASEGT. V gave up 2 bases and J gave up 1 base, with 15 bases separating them. The CDR3 consists of 17 residues. Regarding time point: pre-treatment sample, taken before nivolumab and TIL therapy. Sequencing used immunoSEQ v3. Generated by immunoSEQ multiplex PCR, the TCRdb table keeps only in-frame clones and is missing some. In the table there are more than 20,000 clones, 60% to 80% of which are singletons. The receptor comes from a person aged 25 to 79 with non-small cell lung cancer. The chain carries TRBV6-1 and TRBJ2-4, with D perhaps TRBD2 (6 bases). The sample consisted of blood, taken at baseline. The CDR3 loop reads CASSEYHGSGAKNIQYF. CDR3 coding DNA: TGTGCCAGCAGTGAATACCACGGGAGCGGGGCCAAAAACATTCAGTACTTC.